Here is one T cell receptor beta chain with its context. The protocol was immunoSEQ multiplex PCR, while the TCRdb copy is restricted to in-frame clones and leaves out a portion. The sample carries approximately 59,000 clones, roughly nine tenths recorded once. The sample originates from a study of identifying expanded T cells in peripheral blood. CDR3 size: 16 residues. The TCR sequence derives from a person aged 18-70 years in good health. The rearrangement uses TRBV21-1 and TRBJ2-1; the DNA was not compared with TRBD1, the D call given in the table. TRBV21-1 has pseudogene status. Sequencing was done on a sample of blood. CDR3 sequence: CASSRGRDRWRNEQFF. The CDR3 region has the DNA TGTGCCAGCAGCAGGGGCCGGGACAGATGGCGAAATGAGCAGTTCTTC.